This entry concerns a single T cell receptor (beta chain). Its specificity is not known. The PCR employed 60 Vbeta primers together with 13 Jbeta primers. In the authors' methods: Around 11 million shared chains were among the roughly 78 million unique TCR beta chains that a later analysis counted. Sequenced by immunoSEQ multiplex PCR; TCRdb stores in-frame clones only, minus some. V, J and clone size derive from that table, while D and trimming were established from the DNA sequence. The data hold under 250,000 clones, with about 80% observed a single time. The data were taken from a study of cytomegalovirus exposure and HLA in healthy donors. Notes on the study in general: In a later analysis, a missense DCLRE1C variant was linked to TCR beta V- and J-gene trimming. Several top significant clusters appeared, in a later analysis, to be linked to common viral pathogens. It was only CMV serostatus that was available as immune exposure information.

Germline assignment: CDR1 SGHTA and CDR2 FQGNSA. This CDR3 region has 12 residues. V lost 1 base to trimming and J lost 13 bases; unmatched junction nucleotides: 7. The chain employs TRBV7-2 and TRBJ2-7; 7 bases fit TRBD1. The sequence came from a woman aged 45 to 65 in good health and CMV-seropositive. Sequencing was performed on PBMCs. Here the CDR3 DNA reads TGTGCCAGCAGCTTAGATCTGGGGGACAGATACTTC. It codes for CASSLDLGDRYF.